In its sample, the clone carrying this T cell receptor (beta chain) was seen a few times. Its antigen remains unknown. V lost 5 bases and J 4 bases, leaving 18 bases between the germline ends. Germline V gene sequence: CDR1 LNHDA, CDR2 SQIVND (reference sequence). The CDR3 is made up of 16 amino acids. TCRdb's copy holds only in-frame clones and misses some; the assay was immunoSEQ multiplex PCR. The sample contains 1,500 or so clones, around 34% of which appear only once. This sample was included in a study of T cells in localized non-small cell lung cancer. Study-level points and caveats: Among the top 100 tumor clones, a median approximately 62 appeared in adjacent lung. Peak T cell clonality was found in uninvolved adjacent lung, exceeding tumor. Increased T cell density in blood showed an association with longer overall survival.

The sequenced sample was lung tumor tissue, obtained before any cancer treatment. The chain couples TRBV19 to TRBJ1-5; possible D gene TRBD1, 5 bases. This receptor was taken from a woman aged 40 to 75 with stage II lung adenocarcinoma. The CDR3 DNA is TGTGCCAGTAGTCCACGGGGAAGGGGCGTTAATCAGCCCCAGCATTTT. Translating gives CASSPRGRGVNQPQHF.